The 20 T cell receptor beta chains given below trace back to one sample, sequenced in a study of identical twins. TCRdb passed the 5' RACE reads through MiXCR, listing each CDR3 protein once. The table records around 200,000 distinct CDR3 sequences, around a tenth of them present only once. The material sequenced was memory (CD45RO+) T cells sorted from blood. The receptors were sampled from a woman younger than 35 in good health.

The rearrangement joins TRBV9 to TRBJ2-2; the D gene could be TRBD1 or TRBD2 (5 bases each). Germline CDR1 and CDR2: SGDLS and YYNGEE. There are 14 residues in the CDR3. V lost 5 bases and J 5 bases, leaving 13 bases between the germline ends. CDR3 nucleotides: TGTGCCAGCAGAGACGGGACCGTTACCGGGGAGCTGTTTTTT. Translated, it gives CASRDGTVTGELFF.

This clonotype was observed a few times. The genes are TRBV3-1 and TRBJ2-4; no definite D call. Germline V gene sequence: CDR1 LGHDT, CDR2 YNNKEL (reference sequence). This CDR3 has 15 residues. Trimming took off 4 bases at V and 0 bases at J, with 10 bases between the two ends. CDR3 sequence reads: CASSPARLAKNIQYF. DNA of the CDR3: TGTGCCAGCAGCCCCGCCAGGTTAGCCAAAAACATTCAGTACTTC.

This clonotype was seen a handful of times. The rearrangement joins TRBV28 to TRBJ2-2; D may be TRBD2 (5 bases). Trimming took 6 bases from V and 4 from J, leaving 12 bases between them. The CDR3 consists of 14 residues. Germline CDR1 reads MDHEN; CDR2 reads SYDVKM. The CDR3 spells CASRVGGITGELFF. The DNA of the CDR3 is TGTGCCAGCAGGGTAGGAGGAATCACCGGGGAGCTGTTTTTT.

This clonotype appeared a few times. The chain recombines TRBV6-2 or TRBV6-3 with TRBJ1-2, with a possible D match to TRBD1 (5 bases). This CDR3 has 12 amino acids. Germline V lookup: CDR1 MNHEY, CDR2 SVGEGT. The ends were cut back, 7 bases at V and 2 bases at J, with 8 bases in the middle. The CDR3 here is CASKGRNYGYTF. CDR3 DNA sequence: TGTGCCAGCAAGGGACGGAACTATGGCTACACCTTC.

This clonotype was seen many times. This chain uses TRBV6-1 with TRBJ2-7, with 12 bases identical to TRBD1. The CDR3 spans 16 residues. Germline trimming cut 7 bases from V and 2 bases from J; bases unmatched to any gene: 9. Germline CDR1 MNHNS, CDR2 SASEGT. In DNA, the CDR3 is TGTGCCAGCAAACGACCCGGGACAGGGGGCACCTACGAGCAGTACTTC. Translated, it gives CASKRPGTGGTYEQYF.

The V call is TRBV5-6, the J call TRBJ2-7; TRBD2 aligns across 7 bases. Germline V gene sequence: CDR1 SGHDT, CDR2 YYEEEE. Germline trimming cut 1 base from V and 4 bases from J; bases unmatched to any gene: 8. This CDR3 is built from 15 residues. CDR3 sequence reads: CASSLYGDYLYEQYF. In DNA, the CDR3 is TGTGCCAGCAGCTTGTACGGGGACTACCTATACGAGCAGTACTTC.

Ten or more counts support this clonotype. CDR3 residues: CATSDSVGGLTTGELFF. In DNA form, the CDR3 reads TGTGCCACCAGCGACTCGGTCGGAGGGTTGACGACCGGGGAGCTGTTTTTT. V gene TRBV24-1 combines with J gene TRBJ2-2, with D possibly being TRBD2 (6 bases). Germline CDR1 is KGHDR and CDR2 is SFDVKD. V gave up 7 bases and J gave up 5 bases, with 22 bases separating them. This CDR3 is 17 amino acids long.

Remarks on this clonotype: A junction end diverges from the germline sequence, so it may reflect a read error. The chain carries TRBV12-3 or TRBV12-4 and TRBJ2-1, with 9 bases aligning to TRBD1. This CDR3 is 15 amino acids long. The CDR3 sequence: CASSLGGQGTNEQFF. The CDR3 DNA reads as TGTGCCAGCAGCTTAGGGGGACAGGGTACGAATGAGCAGTTCTTC.

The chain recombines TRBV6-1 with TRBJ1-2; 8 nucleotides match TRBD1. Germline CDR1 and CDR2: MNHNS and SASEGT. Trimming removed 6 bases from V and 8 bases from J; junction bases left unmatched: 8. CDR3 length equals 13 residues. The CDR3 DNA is TGTGCCAGCAGGGTGGGACAGGTTGGGGGCTACACCTTC. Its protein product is CASRVGQVGGYTF.

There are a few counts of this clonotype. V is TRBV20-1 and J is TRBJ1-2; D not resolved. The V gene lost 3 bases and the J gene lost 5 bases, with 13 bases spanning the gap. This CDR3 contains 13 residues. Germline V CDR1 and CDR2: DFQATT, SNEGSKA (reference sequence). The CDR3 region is CSARGLQEYGYTF. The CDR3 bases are TGCAGTGCTAGGGGCCTCCAAGAATATGGCTACACCTTC.

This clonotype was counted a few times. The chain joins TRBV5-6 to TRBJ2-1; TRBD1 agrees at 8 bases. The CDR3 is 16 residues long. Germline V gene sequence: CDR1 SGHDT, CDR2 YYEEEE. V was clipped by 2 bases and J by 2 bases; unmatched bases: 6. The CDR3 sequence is CASSFGWDRPYNEQFF. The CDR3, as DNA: TGTGCCAGCAGCTTTGGGTGGGACAGGCCCTACAATGAGCAGTTCTTC. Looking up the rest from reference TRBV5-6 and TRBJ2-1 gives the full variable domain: DAGVTQSPTHLIKTRGQQVTLRCSPKSGHDTVSWYQQALGQGPQFIFQYYEEEERQRGNFPDRFSGHQFPNYSSELNVNALLLGDSALYLCASSFGWDRPYNEQFFGPGTRLTVL.

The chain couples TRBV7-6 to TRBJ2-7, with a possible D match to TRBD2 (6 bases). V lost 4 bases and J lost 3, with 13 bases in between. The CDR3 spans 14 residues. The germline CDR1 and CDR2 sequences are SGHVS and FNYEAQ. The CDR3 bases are TGTGCCAGCAGCTCGATGGAGGGTAGCTACGAGCAGTACTTC. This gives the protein CASSSMEGSYEQYF.

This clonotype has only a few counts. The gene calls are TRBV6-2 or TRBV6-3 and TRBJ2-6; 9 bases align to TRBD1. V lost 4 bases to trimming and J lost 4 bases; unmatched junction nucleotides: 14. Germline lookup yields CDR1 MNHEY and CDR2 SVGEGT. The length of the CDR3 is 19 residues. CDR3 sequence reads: CASSWGRNRGRTGANVLTF. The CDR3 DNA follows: TGTGCCAGCAGTTGGGGAAGGAACAGGGGGCGTACCGGGGCCAACGTCCTGACTTTC.

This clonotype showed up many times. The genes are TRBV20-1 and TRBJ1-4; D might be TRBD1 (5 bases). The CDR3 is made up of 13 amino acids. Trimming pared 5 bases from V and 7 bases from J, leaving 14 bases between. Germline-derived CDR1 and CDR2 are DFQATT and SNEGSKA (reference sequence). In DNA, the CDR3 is TGCAGTGCTGGGAGCCGACAGACTGAAAAACTGTTTTTT. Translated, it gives CSAGSRQTEKLFF.

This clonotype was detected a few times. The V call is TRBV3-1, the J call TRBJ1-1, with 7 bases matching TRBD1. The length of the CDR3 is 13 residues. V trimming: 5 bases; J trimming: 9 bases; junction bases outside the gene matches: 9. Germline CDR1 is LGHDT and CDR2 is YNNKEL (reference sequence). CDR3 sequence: CASSSPGTVQAFF. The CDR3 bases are TGTGCCAGCAGCTCCCCGGGGACAGTTCAAGCTTTCTTT.

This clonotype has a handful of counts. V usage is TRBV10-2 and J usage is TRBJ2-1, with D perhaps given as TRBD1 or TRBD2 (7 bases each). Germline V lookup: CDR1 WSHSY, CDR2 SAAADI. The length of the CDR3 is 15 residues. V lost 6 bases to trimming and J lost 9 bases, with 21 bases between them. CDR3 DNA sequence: TGCGCCAGCAGCCCCACGGGAACAGGGGAGGGTGAGCAGTTCTTC. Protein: CASSPTGTGEGEQFF.

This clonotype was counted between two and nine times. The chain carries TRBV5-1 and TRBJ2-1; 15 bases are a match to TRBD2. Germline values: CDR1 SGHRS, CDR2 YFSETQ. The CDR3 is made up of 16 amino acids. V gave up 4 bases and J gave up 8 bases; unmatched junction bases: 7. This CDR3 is CASSAWTSGRGDEQFF. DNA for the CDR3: TGCGCCAGCAGCGCATGGACTAGCGGGAGGGGAGATGAGCAGTTCTTC.

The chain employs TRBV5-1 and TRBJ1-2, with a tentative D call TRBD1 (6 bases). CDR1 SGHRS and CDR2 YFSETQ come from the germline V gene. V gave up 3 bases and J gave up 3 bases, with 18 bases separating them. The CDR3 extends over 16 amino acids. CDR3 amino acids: CASSSGDIRNYYGYTF. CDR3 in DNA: TGCGCCAGCAGCTCGGGGGACATCCGTAATTACTATGGCTACACCTTC.

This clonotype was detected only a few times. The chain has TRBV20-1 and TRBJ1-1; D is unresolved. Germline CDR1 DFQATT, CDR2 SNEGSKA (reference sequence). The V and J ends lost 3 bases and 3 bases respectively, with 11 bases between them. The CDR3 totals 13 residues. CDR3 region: CSASGGQYTEAFF. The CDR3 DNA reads TGCAGTGCTAGTGGCGGCCAGTACACTGAAGCTTTCTTT.

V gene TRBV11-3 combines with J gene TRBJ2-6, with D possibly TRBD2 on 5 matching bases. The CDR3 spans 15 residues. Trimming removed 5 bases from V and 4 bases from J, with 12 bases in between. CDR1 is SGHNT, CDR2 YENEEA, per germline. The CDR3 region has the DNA TGTGCCAGCAGCCTCGGCTCGGGGGGGGCCAACGTCCTGACTTTC. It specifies CASSLGSGGANVLTF.